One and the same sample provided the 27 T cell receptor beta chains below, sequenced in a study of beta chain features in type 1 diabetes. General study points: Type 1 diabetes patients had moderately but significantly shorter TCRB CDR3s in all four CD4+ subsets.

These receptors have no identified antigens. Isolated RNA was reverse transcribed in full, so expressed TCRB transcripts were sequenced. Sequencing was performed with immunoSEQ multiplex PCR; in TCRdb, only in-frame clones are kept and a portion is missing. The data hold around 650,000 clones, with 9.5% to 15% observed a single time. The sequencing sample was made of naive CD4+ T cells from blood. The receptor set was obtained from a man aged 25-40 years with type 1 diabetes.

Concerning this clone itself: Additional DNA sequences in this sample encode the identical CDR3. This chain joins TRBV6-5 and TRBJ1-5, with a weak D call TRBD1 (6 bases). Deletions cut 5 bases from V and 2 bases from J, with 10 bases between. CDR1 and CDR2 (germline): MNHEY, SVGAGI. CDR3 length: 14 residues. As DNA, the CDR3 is TGTGCCAGCAGTCGGACAGTCGGCAATCAGCCCCAGCATTTT. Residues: CASSRTVGNQPQHF.

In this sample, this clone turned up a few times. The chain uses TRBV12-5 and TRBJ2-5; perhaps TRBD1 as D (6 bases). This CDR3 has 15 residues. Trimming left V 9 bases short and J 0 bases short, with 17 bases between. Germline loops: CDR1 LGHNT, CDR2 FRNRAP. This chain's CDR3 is CASARGGGYQETQYF. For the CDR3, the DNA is TGTGCTAGCGCCAGGGGCGGTGGGTACCAAGAGACCCAGTACTTC.

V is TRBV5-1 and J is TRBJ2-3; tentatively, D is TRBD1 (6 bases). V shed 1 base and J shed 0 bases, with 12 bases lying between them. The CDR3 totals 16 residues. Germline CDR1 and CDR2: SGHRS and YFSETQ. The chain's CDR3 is CASSLFTGSSTDTQYF. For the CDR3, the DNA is TGCGCCAGCAGCTTGTTTACAGGGTCTAGCACAGATACGCAGTATTTT.

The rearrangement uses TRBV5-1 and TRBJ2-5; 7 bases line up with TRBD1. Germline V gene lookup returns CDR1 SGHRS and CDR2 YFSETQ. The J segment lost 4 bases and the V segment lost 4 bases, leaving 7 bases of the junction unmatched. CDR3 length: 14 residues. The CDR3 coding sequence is TGCGCCAGCAGCCCCGCCGACAGGGCAGAGACCCAGTACTTC. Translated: CASSPADRAETQYF.

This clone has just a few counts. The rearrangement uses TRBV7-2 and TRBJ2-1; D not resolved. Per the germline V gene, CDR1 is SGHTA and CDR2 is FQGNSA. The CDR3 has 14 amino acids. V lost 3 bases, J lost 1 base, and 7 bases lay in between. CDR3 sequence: CASSFRVSYNEQFF. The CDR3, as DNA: TGTGCCAGCAGCTTTAGGGTTTCCTACAATGAGCAGTTCTTC. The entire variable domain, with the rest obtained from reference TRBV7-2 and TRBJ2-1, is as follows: GAGVSQSPSNKVTEKGKDVELRCDPISGHTALYWYRQSLGQGLEFLIYFQGNSAPDKSGLPSDRFSAERTGGSVSTLTIQRTQQEDSAVYLCASSFRVSYNEQFFGPGTRLTVL.

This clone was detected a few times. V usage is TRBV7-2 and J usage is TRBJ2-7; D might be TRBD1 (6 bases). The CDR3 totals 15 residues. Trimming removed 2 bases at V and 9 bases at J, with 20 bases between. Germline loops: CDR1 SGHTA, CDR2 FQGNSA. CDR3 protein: CASSLRGSIGPGQYF. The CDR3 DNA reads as TGTGCCAGCAGCTTAAGGGGGAGCATCGGGCCCGGGCAGTACTTC.

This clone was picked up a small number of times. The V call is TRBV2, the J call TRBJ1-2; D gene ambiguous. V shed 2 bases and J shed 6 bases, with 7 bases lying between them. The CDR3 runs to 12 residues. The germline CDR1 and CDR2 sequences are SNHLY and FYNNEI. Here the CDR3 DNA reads TGTGCCAGCAGTGAAAGACGGGATGGCTACACCTTC. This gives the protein CASSERRDGYTF.

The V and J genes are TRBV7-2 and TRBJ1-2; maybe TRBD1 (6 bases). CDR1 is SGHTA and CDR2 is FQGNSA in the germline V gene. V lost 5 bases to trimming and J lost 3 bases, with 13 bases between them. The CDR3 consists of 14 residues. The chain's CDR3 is CASSIRQDDYGYTF. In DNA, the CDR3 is TGTGCCAGCAGCATCAGACAGGACGACTATGGCTACACCTTC.

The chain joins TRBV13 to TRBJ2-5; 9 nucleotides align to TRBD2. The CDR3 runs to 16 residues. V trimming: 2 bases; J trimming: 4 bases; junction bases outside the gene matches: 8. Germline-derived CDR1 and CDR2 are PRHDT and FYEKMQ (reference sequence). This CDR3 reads CASSLPPAGGVETQYF. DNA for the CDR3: TGTGCCAGCAGCTTACCGCCAGCGGGGGGCGTAGAGACCCAGTACTTC.

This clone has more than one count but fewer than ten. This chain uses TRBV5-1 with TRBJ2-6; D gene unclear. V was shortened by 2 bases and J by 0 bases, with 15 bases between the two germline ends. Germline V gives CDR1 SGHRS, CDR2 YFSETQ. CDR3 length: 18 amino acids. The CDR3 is CASSFGQVLTSGANVLTF. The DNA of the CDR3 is TGCGCCAGCAGCTTCGGGCAGGTGCTAACCTCTGGGGCCAACGTCCTGACTTTC.

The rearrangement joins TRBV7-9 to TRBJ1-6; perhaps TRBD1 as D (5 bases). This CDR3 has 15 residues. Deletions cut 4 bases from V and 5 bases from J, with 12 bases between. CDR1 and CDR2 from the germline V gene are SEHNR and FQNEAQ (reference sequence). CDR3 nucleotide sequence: TGTGCCAGCAGCTCAGACCCAGGGAATAATTCACCCCTCCACTTT. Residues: CASSSDPGNNSPLHF. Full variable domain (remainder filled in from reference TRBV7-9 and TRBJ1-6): DTGVSQNPRHKITKRGQNVTFRCDPISEHNRLYWYRQTLGQGPEFLTYFQNEAQLEKSRLLSDRFSAERPKGSFSTLEIQRTEQGDSAMYLCASSSDPGNNSPLHFGNGTRLTVT.

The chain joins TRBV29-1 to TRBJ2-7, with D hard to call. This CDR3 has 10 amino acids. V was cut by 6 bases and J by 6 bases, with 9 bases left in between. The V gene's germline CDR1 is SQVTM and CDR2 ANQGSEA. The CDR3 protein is CSVAEREQYF. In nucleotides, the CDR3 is TGCAGCGTGGCCGAACGCGAGCAGTACTTC.

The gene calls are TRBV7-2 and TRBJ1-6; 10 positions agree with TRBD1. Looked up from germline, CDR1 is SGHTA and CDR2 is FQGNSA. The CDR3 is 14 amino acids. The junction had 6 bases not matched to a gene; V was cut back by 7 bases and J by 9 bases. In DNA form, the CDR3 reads TGTGCCAGCACCCTAGGACAGGGGGGTTCACCCCTCCACTTT. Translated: CASTLGQGGSPLHF.

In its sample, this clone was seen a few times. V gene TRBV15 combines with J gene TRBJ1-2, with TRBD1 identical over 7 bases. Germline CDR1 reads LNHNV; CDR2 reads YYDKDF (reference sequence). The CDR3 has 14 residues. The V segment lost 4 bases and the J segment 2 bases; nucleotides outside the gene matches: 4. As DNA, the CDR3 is TGTGCCACCAGCAAGGGGGCTGAGAACTATGGCTACACCTTC. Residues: CATSKGAENYGYTF.

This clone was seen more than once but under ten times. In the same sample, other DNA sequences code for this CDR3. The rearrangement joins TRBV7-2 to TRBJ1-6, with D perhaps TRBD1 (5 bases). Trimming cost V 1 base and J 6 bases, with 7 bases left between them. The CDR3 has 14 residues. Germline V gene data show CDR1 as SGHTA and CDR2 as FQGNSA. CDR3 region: CASSLGQPNSPLHF. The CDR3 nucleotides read TGTGCCAGCAGCTTAGGACAGCCTAATTCACCCCTCCACTTT.

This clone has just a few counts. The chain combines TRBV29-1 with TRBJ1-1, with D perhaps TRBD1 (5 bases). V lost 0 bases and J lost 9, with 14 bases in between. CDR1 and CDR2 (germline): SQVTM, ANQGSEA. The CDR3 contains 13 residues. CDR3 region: CSVEDPRDGKAFF. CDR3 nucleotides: TGCAGCGTTGAAGACCCACGGGACGGGAAAGCTTTCTTT.

The CDR3 reads CASSVGSGGPNYEQYF. For the CDR3, the DNA is TGTGCCAGCAGCGTAGGTAGCGGGGGGCCCAACTACGAGCAGTACTTC. This chain uses TRBV9 with TRBJ2-7; 10 bases are shared with TRBD2. The CDR3 is 16 residues long. V lost 0 bases, J lost 3 bases, and 6 bases stayed unmatched. CDR1 and CDR2 (germline): SGDLS, YYNGEE. Filled out from reference TRBV9 and TRBJ2-7, the complete variable domain reads DSGVTQTPKHLITATGQRVTLRCSPRSGDLSVYWYQQSLDQGLQFLIQYYNGEERAKGNILERFSAQQFPDLHSELNLSSLELGDSALYFCASSVGSGGPNYEQYFGPGTRLTVT.

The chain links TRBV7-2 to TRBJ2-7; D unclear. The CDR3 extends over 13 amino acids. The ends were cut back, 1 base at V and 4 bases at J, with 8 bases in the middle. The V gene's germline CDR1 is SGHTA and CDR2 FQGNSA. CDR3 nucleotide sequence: TGTGCCAGCAGCTTAGTAGGAGCTTACGAGCAGTACTTC. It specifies CASSLVGAYEQYF.

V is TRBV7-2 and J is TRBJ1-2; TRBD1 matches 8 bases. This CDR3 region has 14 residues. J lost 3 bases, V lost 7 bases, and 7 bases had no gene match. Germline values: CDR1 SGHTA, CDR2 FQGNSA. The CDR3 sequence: CASTYRGSYYGYTF. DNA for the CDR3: TGTGCCAGCACCTACAGGGGGAGCTACTATGGCTACACCTTC.

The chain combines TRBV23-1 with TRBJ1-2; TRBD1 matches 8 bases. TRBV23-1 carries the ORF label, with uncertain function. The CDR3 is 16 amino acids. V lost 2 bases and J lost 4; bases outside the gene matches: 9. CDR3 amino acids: CASSQPPDRVSYGYTF. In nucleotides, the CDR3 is TGCGCCAGCAGTCAACCCCCGGACAGGGTGTCCTATGGCTACACCTTC.

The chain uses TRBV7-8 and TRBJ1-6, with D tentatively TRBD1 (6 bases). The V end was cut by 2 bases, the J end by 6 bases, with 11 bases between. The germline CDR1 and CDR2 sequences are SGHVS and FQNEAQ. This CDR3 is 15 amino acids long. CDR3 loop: CASSLRTEVNSPLHF. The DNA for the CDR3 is TGTGCCAGCAGCTTAAGGACAGAGGTTAATTCACCCCTCCACTTT. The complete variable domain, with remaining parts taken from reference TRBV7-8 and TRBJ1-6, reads GAGVSQSPRYKVAKRGQDVALRCDPISGHVSLFWYQQALGQGPEFLTYFQNEAQLDKSGLPSDRFFAERPEGSVSTLKIQRTQQEDSAVYLCASSLRTEVNSPLHFGNGTRLTVT.

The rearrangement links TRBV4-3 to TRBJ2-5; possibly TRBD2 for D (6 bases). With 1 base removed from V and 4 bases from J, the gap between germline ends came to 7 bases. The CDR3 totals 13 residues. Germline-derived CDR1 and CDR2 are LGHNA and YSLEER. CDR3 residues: CASSQVGGETQYF. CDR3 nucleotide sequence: TGCGCCAGCAGCCAAGTCGGGGGAGAGACCCAGTACTTC.

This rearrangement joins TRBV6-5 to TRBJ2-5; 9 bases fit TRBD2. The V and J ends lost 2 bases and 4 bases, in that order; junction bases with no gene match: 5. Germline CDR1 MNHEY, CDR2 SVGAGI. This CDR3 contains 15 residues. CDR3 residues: CASSYNGLARETQYF. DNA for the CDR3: TGTGCCAGCAGTTACAACGGACTAGCGAGAGAGACCCAGTACTTC.

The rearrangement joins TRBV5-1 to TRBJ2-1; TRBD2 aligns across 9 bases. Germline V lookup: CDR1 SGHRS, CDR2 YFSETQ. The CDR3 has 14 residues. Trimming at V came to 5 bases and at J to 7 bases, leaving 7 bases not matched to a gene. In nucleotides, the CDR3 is TGCGCCAGCAGTAACAGCGGGGGGTCAAATGAGCAGTTCTTC. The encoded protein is CASSNSGGSNEQFF.

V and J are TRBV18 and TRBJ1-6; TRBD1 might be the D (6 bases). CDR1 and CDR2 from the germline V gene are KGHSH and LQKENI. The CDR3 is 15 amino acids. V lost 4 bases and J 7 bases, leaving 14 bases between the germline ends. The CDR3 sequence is CASSLNDRKNSPLHF. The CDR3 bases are TGTGCCAGCTCACTAAACGACAGGAAAAATTCACCCCTCCACTTT.

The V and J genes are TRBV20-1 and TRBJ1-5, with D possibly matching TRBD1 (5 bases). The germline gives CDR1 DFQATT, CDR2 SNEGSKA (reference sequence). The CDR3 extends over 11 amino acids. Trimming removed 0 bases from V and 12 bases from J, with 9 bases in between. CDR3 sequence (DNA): TGCAGTGCTAGAGATGTCGGGGGCCAGCATTTT. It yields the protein CSARDVGGQHF.

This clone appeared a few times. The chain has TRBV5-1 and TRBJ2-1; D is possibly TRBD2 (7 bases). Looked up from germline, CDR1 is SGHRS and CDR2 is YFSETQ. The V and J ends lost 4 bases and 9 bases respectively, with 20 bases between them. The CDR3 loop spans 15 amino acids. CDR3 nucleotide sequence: TGCGCCAGCAGCCCGCCGGGGGGCCAGTTTAGTGAGCAGTTCTTC. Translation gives CASSPPGGQFSEQFF.